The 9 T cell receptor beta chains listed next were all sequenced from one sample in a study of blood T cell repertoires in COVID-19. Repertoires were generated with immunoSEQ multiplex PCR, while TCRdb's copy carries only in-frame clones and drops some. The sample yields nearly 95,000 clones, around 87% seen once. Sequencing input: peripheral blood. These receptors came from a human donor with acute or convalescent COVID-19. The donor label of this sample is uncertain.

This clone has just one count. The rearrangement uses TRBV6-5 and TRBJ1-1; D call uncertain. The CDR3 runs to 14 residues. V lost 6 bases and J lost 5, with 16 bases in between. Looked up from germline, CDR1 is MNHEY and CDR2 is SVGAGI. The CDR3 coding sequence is TGTGCCAGCAGCTCAGGAGGACGCGGGACTGAAGCTTTCTTT. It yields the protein CASSSGGRGTEAFF.

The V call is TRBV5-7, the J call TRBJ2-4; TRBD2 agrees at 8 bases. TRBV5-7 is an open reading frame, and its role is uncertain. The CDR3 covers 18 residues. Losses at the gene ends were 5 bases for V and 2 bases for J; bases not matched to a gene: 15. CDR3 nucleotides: TGTGCCAGCAGATACGGACTAGCCCGACAGACGCCCAAAAACATTCAGTACTTC. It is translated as CASRYGLARQTPKNIQYF.

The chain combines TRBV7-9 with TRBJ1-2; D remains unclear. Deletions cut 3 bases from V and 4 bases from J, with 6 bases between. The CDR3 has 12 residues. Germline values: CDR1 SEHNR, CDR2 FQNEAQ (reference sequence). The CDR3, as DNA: TGTGCCAGCAGCTTCGGGATCTATGGCTACACCTTC. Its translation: CASSFGIYGYTF.

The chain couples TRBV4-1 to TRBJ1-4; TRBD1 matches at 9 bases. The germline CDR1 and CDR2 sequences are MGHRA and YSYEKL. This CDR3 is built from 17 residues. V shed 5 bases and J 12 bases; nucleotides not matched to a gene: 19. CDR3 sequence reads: CASSVTQIRDRVKELFF. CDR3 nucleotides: TGCGCCAGCAGCGTTACCCAAATTCGGGACAGGGTGAAAGAACTGTTTTTT.

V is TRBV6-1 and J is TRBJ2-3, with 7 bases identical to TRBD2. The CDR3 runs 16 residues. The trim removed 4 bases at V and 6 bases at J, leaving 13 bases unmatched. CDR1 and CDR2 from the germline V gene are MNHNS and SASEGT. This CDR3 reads CASSATSVGGGDTQYF. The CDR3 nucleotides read TGTGCCAGCAGTGCAACTAGCGTTGGAGGTGGGGATACGCAGTATTTT.

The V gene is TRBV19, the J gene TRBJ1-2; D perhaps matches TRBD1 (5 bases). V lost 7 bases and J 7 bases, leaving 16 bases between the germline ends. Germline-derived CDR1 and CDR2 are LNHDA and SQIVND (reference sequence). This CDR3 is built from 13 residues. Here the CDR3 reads CASTPQGALGYTF. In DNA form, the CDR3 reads TGTGCCAGTACCCCTCAGGGCGCCCTTGGCTACACCTTC.

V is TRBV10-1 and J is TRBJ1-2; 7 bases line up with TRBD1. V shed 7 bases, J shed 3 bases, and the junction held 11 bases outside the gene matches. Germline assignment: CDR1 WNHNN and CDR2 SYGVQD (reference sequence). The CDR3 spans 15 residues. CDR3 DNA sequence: TGCGCCAGCATCTCTTCGACAGGGACCTACTATGGCTACACCTTC. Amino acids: CASISSTGTYYGYTF.

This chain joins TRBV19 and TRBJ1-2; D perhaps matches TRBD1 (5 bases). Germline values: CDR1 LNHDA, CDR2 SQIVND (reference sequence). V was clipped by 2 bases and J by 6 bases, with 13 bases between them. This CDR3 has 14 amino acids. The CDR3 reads CASSILGGGDGYTF. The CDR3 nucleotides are TGTGCCAGTAGTATACTTGGGGGGGGTGATGGCTACACCTTC. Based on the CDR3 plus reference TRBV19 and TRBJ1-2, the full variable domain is DGGITQSPKYLFRKEGQNVTLSCEQNLNHDAMYWYRQDPGQGLRLIYYSQIVNDFQKGDIAEGYSVSREKKESFPLTVTSAQKNPTAFYLCASSILGGGDGYTFGSGTRLTVV.

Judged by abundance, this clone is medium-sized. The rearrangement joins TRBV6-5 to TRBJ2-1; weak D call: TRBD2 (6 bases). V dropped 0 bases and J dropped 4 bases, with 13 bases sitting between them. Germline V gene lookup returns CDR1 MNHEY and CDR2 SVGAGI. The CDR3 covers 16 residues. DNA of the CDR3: TGTGCCAGCAGTTACTCGTCGGGGGAGATATACAATGAGCAGTTCTTC. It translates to CASSYSSGEIYNEQFF.